A selection of T cell receptor beta chains follows, all from one sample in a study of cytomegalovirus exposure and HLA in healthy donors. Generated by immunoSEQ multiplex PCR, the TCRdb table keeps only in-frame clones and is missing some. This sample has some 90,000 clones; approximately 74% occur once, and the top ten carry around 3%. The specimen was PBMCs. The receptors come from a female donor in good health and CMV-seropositive. The CDR3 runs from the conserved cysteine through the conserved F or W. The D gene is left open where the match is weak. The size of a clone is reported for some rows only, either as once, few or many, or as a class for expanded clones.

CDR3aa	CDR3nt	j_gene	v_gene	abundance	d_gene
CASSAGPTNTEAFF	TGTGCCAGCAGCGCGGGACCTACGAACACTGAAGCTTTCTTT	TRBJ1-1	TRBV11-2	NA	NA
CASTPYSLYGCTF	NA	TRBJ1-2	TRBV30	NA	NA
CASDRGGNTIYF	TGTGCCAGTGACAGGGGGGGAAACACCATATATTTT	TRBJ1-3	TRBV7-2	NA	TRBD1
CASSLGTGQGDVEQFF	TGTGCCAGCAGCTTGGGAACGGGACAGGGAGATGTTGAGCAGTTCTTC	TRBJ2-1	TRBV5-6	NA	TRBD1
CASSYSAGNTEAFF	TGTGCCAGCAGTTACTCGGCGGGAAACACTGAAGCTTTCTTT	TRBJ1-1	TRBV6-6	NA	NA
CAWIARGIRTEAFF	TGTGCCTGGATCGCGAGGGGGATTCGGACTGAAGCTTTCTTT	TRBJ1-1	TRBV30	NA	NA
CASSHSQGVYTEAFF	TGTGCCAGCAGCCATTCTCAGGGGGTGTACACTGAAGCTTTCTTT	TRBJ1-1	TRBV5-4	NA	TRBD1
CASSQRLAGGTGELFF	TGTGCCAGCAGCCAAAGACTAGCGGGAGGGACCGGGGAGCTGTTTTTT	TRBJ2-2	TRBV4-2	NA	TRBD2
CASSQRLAGGNEQFF	TGCGCCAGCAGCCAGAGACTAGCGGGAGGGAATGAGCAGTTCTTC	TRBJ2-1	TRBV4-3	NA	TRBD2
CASSLEGLANLMDTQYF	TGTGCCAGCAGCTTAGAGGGACTAGCGAATCTGATGGATACGCAGTATTTT	TRBJ2-3	TRBV11-2	NA	TRBD2
CASRTPTGYEQYF	TGTGCCAGCAGAACCCCGACAGGCTACGAGCAGTACTTC	TRBJ2-7	TRBV6-1	NA	NA
CASSRRDRGYNEQFF	TGTGCCAGCAGCCGCCGGGACAGGGGCTACAATGAGCAGTTCTTC	TRBJ2-1	TRBV7-6	NA	TRBD1
CASTPLGGGKETQYF	TGTGCCAGCACCCCCTTGGGGGGAGGGAAGGAGACCCAGTACTTC	TRBJ2-5	TRBV6-6	NA	TRBD2
CASSSGRRGYGYTF	TGTGCCAGCAGCTCTGGGAGGAGAGGCTATGGCTACACCTTC	TRBJ1-2	TRBV7-9	once	NA
CASSTGSGNTIYF	TGTGCCAGCAGCACAGGGTCCGGAAACACCATATATTTT	TRBJ1-3	TRBV28	NA	NA
CASSLGGTPTYEQYF	TGTGCCAGCAGCTTAGGTGGGACACCGACCTACGAGCAGTACTTC	TRBJ2-7	TRBV7-2	NA	NA
CASSHLQGVGNTIYF	TGCGCCAGCAGCCATTTACAGGGAGTTGGAAACACCATATATTTT	TRBJ1-3	TRBV4-1	NA	NA
CASSLPGEDIQYF	TGCGCCAGCAGCTTGCCGGGAGAAGACATTCAGTACTTC	TRBJ2-4	TRBV5-1	NA	NA
CASSVGGTGELFF	TGTGCCAGCAGCGTTGGAGGCACCGGGGAGCTGTTTTTT	TRBJ2-2	TRBV9	NA	NA
CASSPLGLAGTGELFF	TGTGCCAGCAGCCCGCTGGGACTAGCGGGGACCGGGGAGCTGTTTTTT	TRBJ2-2	TRBV14	NA	TRBD2
CASSFGTGNNQPQHF	TGTGCCAGCAGTTTCGGGACAGGGAATAATCAGCCCCAGCATTTT	TRBJ1-5	TRBV28	NA	TRBD1
CASRGGGSGNQPQHF	TGTGCCAGCCGAGGGGGGGGTAGTGGCAATCAGCCCCAGCATTTT	TRBJ1-5	TRBV28	NA	NA
CATSIRDRTETQYF	TGTGCCACCAGCATCCGGGACAGGACCGAGACCCAGTACTTC	TRBJ2-5	TRBV15	NA	TRBD1
CASSVAGGNYNEQFF	TGTGCCAGCAGCGTAGCGGGGGGGAACTACAATGAGCAGTTCTTC	TRBJ2-1	TRBV9	NA	TRBD2
CSALPTGPTGELFF	TGCAGCGCCCTACCTACAGGTCCCACCGGGGAGCTGTTTTTT	TRBJ2-2	TRBV29-1	NA	NA
CASSPEDRTVHEQYF	TGTGCCAGCAGCCCGGAGGACCGGACAGTCCACGAGCAGTACTTC	TRBJ2-7	TRBV4-2	NA	NA
CSGTEAAVGYTF	TGCAGCGGGACGGAGGCAGCCGTCGGCTACACCTTC	TRBJ1-2	TRBV29-1	NA	NA
CSVEEEGSEKLFF	TGCAGCGTTGAAGAGGAGGGATCTGAAAAACTGTTTTTT	TRBJ1-4	TRBV29-1	NA	NA
CASRKGQGDGYGYTF	TGTGCCAGCAGGAAGGGACAGGGGGATGGTTATGGCTACACCTTC	TRBJ1-2	TRBV6-5	NA	TRBD1
CASSHPSGVNYGYTF	TGCGCCAGCAGCCACCCCTCGGGGGTTAACTATGGCTACACCTTC	TRBJ1-2	TRBV5-1	NA	NA
CASSPGLAGVHEQYF	TGTGCCAGCAGCCCCGGACTAGCGGGGGTGCACGAGCAGTACTTC	TRBJ2-7	TRBV4-2	NA	TRBD2
CASSMGPNTEAFF	TGTGCCAGTAGTATGGGCCCGAACACTGAAGCTTTCTTT	TRBJ1-1	TRBV19	NA	NA
CATSRDRAGNTIYF	TGTGCCACCAGCAGAGATCGAGCTGGAAACACCATATATTTT	TRBJ1-3	TRBV15	NA	NA
CAISESTTLWTSGQETQYF	TGTGCCATCAGTGAGTCCACTACCCTCTGGACTAGCGGCCAAGAGACCCAGTACTTC	TRBJ2-5	TRBV10-3	NA	TRBD2
CASSESSSGGGELFF	TGTGCCAGCAGTGAGTCGTCTAGCGGGGGCGGGGAGCTGTTTTTT	TRBJ2-2	TRBV6-4	NA	TRBD2
CASSDRTGAEAFF	TGTGCCAGTAGTGACCGTACAGGGGCGGAAGCTTTCTTT	TRBJ1-1	TRBV19	NA	TRBD1
CASRPSRQQETQYF	TGTGCCAGCAGACCGAGTCGACAGCAAGAGACCCAGTACTTC	TRBJ2-5	TRBV5-4	NA	NA
CASSLVGTGGIGNTIYF	TGTGCCAGCAGCTTAGTTGGGACAGGGGGCATTGGAAACACCATATATTTT	TRBJ1-3	TRBV11-2	few	TRBD1
CASSPQTGSRPLHF	TGCGCCAGCAGCCCACAGACAGGCTCGAGGCCCCTCCACTTT	TRBJ1-6	TRBV5-1	once	NA
CASSSHQGASEKLFF	TGTGCCAGCAGCTCTCATCAAGGGGCGAGTGAAAAACTGTTTTTT	TRBJ1-4	TRBV7-9	few	NA
CASSYSPDGAYEQYF	TGTGCCAGCAGTTACTCGCCGGACGGGGCCTACGAGCAGTACTTC	TRBJ2-7	TRBV6-5	few	NA